Listed here are 11 T cell receptor beta chains from one sample, sequenced in a study of liver allograft versus peripheral blood T cells (dated by TCRdb to 2018 to 2020). With regard to the full study: In liver transplant recipients, the study looked at T cell receptor repertoires in the peripheral blood and set them against the repertoires found within the transplanted livers.

These reads were obtained on an Illumina MiSeq. Through fastp at Q25 and MiXCR, TCRdb rebuilt clones from the public reads, retaining in-frame beta chains. Rows with one shared CDR3 protein collapse into an entry with the most common genes and DNA. The sample table holds fewer than 6,500 distinct CDR3 sequences, of which around 17% were seen once. Of the sample, 50% to 65% falls within the top ten clones. These receptor sequences come from a human patient who had a liver transplant. Some T cells may originate with the graft donor following a transplant.

This clonotype showed up just a few times. The V gene is TRBV6-1, the J gene TRBJ1-5; unclear D gene. The germline V gene encodes CDR1 MNHNS and CDR2 SASEGT. Between the trimmed V and J ends, which lost 6 bases and 8 bases, there was a span of 17 bases. The CDR3 has 14 amino acids. The CDR3 nucleotides are TGTGCCAGCAGCGCGGGAATCTGGAACGAGCCCCAGCATTTT. Translated, it gives CASSAGIWNEPQHF.

This clonotype has at least ten counts. The chain joins TRBV28 to TRBJ2-1, with a possible D match to TRBD2 (7 bases). Germline CDR1 MDHEN, CDR2 SYDVKM. V was shortened by 8 bases and J by 6 bases, with 17 bases between the two germline ends. CDR3 length: 14 residues. CDR3 amino acids: CASCPGGESNEQFF. In DNA form, the CDR3 reads TGTGCCAGCTGCCCGGGGGGCGAGAGCAATGAGCAGTTCTTC.

By frequency in the sample, this clonotype is medium-sized. The rearrangement links TRBV6-1 to TRBJ2-2; D remains unclear. The CDR3 is made up of 17 amino acids. V lost 2 bases and J 0 bases, leaving 13 bases between the germline ends. CDR1 and CDR2 from the germline V gene are MNHNS and SASEGT. The CDR3 protein is CASSEFLATANTGELFF. As DNA, the CDR3 is TGTGCCAGCAGTGAATTTTTGGCGACGGCGAACACCGGGGAGCTGTTTTTT.

This clonotype has at least ten counts. This chain links TRBV19 with TRBJ2-7; the D gene is possibly TRBD2 (7 bases). Germline values: CDR1 LNHDA, CDR2 SQIVND (reference sequence). V was shortened by 6 bases and J by 5 bases, with 20 bases between the two germline ends. The CDR3 is made up of 15 amino acids. Here the CDR3 reads CASSSEGGAINEQYF. CDR3 nucleotides: TGTGCCAGTAGCTCCGAAGGGGGGGCTATAAACGAGCAGTACTTC.

This clonotype was found many times. The chain has TRBV9 and TRBJ2-6; possible D gene TRBD1, 5 bases. V was trimmed by 2 bases and J by 0 bases, leaving 18 bases between them. CDR1 is SGDLS, CDR2 YYNGEE, per germline. This CDR3 has 19 amino acids. In DNA form, the CDR3 reads TGTGCCAGCAGCGTTTCCGACAGATTACTGTCCTCTGGGGCCAACGTCCTGACTTTC. As protein: CASSVSDRLLSSGANVLTF. The complete variable domain, with remaining parts taken from reference TRBV9 and TRBJ2-6, reads DSGVTQTPKHLITATGQRVTLRCSPRSGDLSVYWYQQSLDQGLQFLIQYYNGEERAKGNILERFSAQQFPDLHSELNLSSLELGDSALYFCASSVSDRLLSSGANVLTFGAGSRLTVL.

With regard to this clonotype: Since a much larger clone is just one base distant, this may be a read error. The rearrangement uses TRBV15 and TRBJ2-7; D ambiguous. Trimming removed 5 bases from V and 0 bases from J, with 5 bases in between. This CDR3 contains 12 residues. CDR1 and CDR2 (germline): LNHNV, YYDKDF (reference sequence). Written as DNA, the CDR3 is TGTGCCACCAGCGATAGCTCCTACGAGCAGTACTTC. This gives the protein CATSDSSYEQYF.

This clonotype is labeled medium-sized. This chain connects TRBV19 to TRBJ2-5; 14 nucleotides line up with TRBD2. Germline assignment: CDR1 LNHDA and CDR2 SQIVND (reference sequence). The J segment lost 5 bases and the V segment lost 4 bases, leaving 3 bases of the junction unmatched. This CDR3 is 15 amino acids long. CDR3 loop: CASSRLAGGPETQYF. For the CDR3, the DNA is TGTGCCAGTAGTAGACTAGCGGGAGGGCCTGAGACCCAGTACTTC.

Regarding this clonotype: A single base separates this from a much larger clone, so it may be a read error. V gene TRBV30 combines with J gene TRBJ1-1; D is perhaps TRBD1 (5 bases). Per germline, CDR1 GTSNPN and CDR2 SVGIG (reference sequence). V lost 2 bases to trimming and J lost 6 bases, with 16 bases between them. The CDR3 runs to 14 residues. CDR3 region: CAWSIVVVGAEAFF. CDR3 DNA: TGTGCCTGGAGTATAGTAGTAGTAGGGGCTGAAGCTTTCTTT. Variable domain in full (rest from reference TRBV30 and TRBJ1-1): SQTIHQWPATLVQPVGSPLSLECTVEGTSNPNLYWYRQAAGRGLQLLFYSVGIGQISSEVPQNLSASRPQDRQFILSSKKLLLSDSGFYLCAWSIVVVGAEAFFGQGTRLTVV.

This clonotype was found many times. This chain uses TRBV19 with TRBJ2-1; D unresolved. This CDR3 is 13 amino acids long. Per the germline V gene, CDR1 is LNHDA and CDR2 is SQIVND (reference sequence). V was shortened by 1 base and J by 5 bases, with 6 bases between the two germline ends. CDR3 sequence: CASSIVGNNEQFF. For the CDR3, the DNA is TGTGCCAGTAGTATAGTAGGGAACAATGAGCAGTTCTTC.

This clonotype was counted only a few times. The chain links TRBV24-1 to TRBJ1-5; maybe TRBD1 (6 bases). The germline V gene encodes CDR1 KGHDR and CDR2 SFDVKD. The CDR3 is 13 amino acids. Trimming took off 8 bases at V and 3 bases at J, with 10 bases between the two ends. The CDR3 DNA follows: TGTGCCACCACTCAGGGGCCCAATCAGCCCCAGCATTTT. Its protein is CATTQGPNQPQHF.

The rearrangement joins TRBV29-1 to TRBJ2-2; 11 bases are a match to TRBD2. The CDR3 has 15 residues. Germline V gene data show CDR1 as SQVTM and CDR2 as ANQGSEA. J lost 4 bases, V lost 4 bases, and 5 bases had no gene match. The CDR3 loop is CSVVGLAGGTGELFF. The CDR3, as DNA: TGCAGCGTTGTTGGTCTAGCGGGAGGCACCGGGGAGCTGTTTTTT.